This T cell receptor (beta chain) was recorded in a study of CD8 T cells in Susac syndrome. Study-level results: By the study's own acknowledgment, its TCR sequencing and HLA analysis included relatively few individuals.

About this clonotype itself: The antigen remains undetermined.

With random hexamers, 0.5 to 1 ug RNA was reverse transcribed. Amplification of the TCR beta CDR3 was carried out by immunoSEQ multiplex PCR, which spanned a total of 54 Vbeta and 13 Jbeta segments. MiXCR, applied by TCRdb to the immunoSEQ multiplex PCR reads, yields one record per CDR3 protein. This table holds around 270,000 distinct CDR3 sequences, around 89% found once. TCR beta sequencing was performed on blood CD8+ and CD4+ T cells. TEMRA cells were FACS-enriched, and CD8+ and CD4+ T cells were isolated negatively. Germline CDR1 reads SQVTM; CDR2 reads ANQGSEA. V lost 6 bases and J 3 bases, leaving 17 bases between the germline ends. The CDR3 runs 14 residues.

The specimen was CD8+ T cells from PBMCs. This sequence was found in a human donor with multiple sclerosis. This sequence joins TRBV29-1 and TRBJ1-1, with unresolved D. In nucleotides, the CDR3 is TGCAGCGTCCCCACCCGCCCTGGGTACACTGAAGCTTTCTTT. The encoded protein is CSVPTRPGYTEAFF.